This TCR beta chain came from a study of regulatory T cells in long-lasting Graves disease. Study results and caveats: Patients with persistent disease showed a bias toward TRBV28, TRBJ1-2 and TRBJ2-5. Shared public clonotypes totalled 2,741 in persistent patients, compared with around 930 in new patients.

Indicated time point: persistent/refractory GD, antithyroid drugs over 5 years with positive TRAb. Isolated PBMC RNA provided the starting material for the TCR library. This CDR3 region has 15 residues. Trimming took 2 bases from V and 6 from J; bases not matched to a gene: 6. The germline V gene encodes CDR1 MNHEY and CDR2 SVGAGI. Through Arm-PCR of CDR3 regions and iRepertoire HTBI primers, TCR beta libraries were built. TCRdb called the multiplex PCR reads again in MiXCR, with one record for every CDR3 protein. The sample yields about half a million distinct CDR3 sequences, 22% seen once. Of note for this clonotype: Antigen unknown.

The sequencing here drew on peripheral blood mononuclear cells (PBMCs), taken when the disease was refractory, from a patient treated with antithyroid drugs. The rearrangement links TRBV6-5 to TRBJ2-3; 9 bases line up with TRBD1. The sequence was obtained from a female donor with Graves disease. CDR3 sequence reads: CASSYLTGGIDTQYF. The CDR3 DNA is TGTGCCAGCAGTTACCTAACAGGGGGCATCGATACGCAGTATTTT.